Below, 23 T cell receptor beta chains from the same sample are listed, as sequenced in a study of OX40 agonist ivuxolimab in advanced cancers. Produced via immunoSEQ multiplex PCR; TCRdb's table is partial and in-frame only. The sample shows about 72,000 clones, about 85% of them seen only once. This sample comprised CD4+ or CD8+ T cells sorted from blood, obtained in a trial of the OX40 agonist ivuxolimab. These receptors were collected from an adult with an advanced solid tumor such as melanoma, head and neck, liver or kidney cancer.

The chain employs TRBV7-9 and TRBJ2-3; D is uncertain. Trimming stripped 2 bases from V and 2 bases from J, with 11 bases between. Germline V gene sequence: CDR1 SEHNR, CDR2 FQNEAQ (reference sequence). The CDR3 is made up of 15 amino acids. This CDR3 reads CASSLSVGPTDTQYF. CDR3 in DNA: TGTGCCAGCAGCTTATCAGTAGGGCCCACAGATACGCAGTATTTT.

The chain joins TRBV29-1 to TRBJ1-6; D is unresolved. The ends were cut back, 7 bases at V and 4 bases at J, with 8 bases in the middle. CDR3 size: 12 residues. Germline V gene sequence: CDR1 SQVTM, CDR2 ANQGSEA. The CDR3 bases are TGCAGCGCCCAGGATTATAATTCACCCCTCCACTTT. Translated: CSAQDYNSPLHF.

The chain has TRBV7-2 and TRBJ1-2; TRBD1 aligns across 8 bases. V gave up 1 base and J gave up 4 bases; unmatched junction bases: 5. The length of the CDR3 is 15 residues. CDR1 SGHTA and CDR2 FQGNSA come from the germline V gene. CDR3 in amino acids: CASSLGTGRFYGYTF. The CDR3 DNA follows: TGTGCCAGCAGCTTAGGGACAGGGCGGTTCTATGGCTACACCTTC.

The V gene is TRBV2, the J gene TRBJ2-1; the D is unclear. V lost 6 bases and J 5 bases, leaving 14 bases between the germline ends. The CDR3 is made up of 14 amino acids. Germline V gene data show CDR1 as SNHLY and CDR2 as FYNNEI. The CDR3 nucleotides read TGTGCCAGCAGAGCCACGGCCCAGGACAATGAGCAGTTCTTC. Its protein product is CASRATAQDNEQFF. Full variable domain (remainder filled in from reference TRBV2 and TRBJ2-1): EPEVTQTPSHQVTQMGQEVILRCVPISNHLYFYWYRQILGQKVEFLVSFYNNEISEKSEIFDDQFSVERPDGSNFTLKIRSTKLEDSAMYFCASRATAQDNEQFFGPGTRLTVL.

The genes are TRBV5-1 and TRBJ2-2; no definite D call. This CDR3 contains 15 residues. Per the germline V gene, CDR1 is SGHRS and CDR2 is YFSETQ. V lost 4 bases and J 0 bases, leaving 10 bases between the germline ends. Here the CDR3 DNA reads TGCGCCAGCAGCGAACAACCTTCGAACACCGGGGAGCTGTTTTTT. This gives the protein CASSEQPSNTGELFF.

This rearrangement joins TRBV6-6 to TRBJ2-2; D possibly uses TRBD1 or TRBD2 (5 bases each). The CDR3 is 13 amino acids. Per the germline V gene, CDR1 is MNHNY and CDR2 is SVGAGI (reference sequence). Trimming left V 2 bases short and J 7 bases short, with 8 bases between. The DNA of the CDR3 is TGTGCCAGCAGTTACGAGGGGAGCGGGGAGCTGTTTTTT. Residues: CASSYEGSGELFF.

This sequence joins TRBV2 and TRBJ2-5, with D perhaps matching TRBD1 or TRBD2 (5 bases each). This CDR3 comprises 14 residues. Trimming stripped 2 bases from V and 3 bases from J, with 10 bases between. Germline assignment: CDR1 SNHLY and CDR2 FYNNEI. The CDR3 coding sequence is TGTGCCAGCAGTGAAAGGGGACGGAAAGAGACCCAGTACTTC. Encoded protein: CASSERGRKETQYF.

This chain links TRBV5-1 with TRBJ1-1, with TRBD1 matching over 9 bases. V was pared by 2 bases and J by 1 base, with 3 bases of the junction left unmatched. CDR1 is SGHRS, CDR2 YFSETQ, per germline. The CDR3 contains 15 residues. CDR3 protein: CASSFPGQGNTEAFF. CDR3 DNA: TGCGCCAGCAGCTTCCCGGGACAGGGGAACACTGAAGCTTTCTTT.

The J gene is TRBJ1-1, the V gene TRBV7-2; tentative D call: TRBD1 (6 bases). The CDR3 length is 15 residues. Germline CDR1 reads SGHTA; CDR2 reads FQGNSA. V lost 5 bases and J lost 5, with 18 bases in between. This CDR3 reads CASSPGVASGTEAFF. The CDR3 region has the DNA TGTGCCAGCAGCCCAGGGGTGGCCTCGGGGACTGAAGCTTTCTTT.

The chain uses TRBV5-1 and TRBJ1-5; 11 positions match TRBD1. Germline assignment: CDR1 SGHRS and CDR2 YFSETQ. J was trimmed by 2 bases and V by 3 bases; bases with no gene match: 1. The CDR3 contains 15 residues. CDR3 sequence reads: CASSWGQGGNQPQHF. The CDR3 bases are TGCGCCAGCAGCTGGGGACAGGGGGGCAATCAGCCCCAGCATTTT.

This clone has just one count. V gene TRBV5-4 combines with J gene TRBJ1-2; D is perhaps TRBD1 (6 bases). The CDR3 runs 14 residues. Germline values: CDR1 SGHNT, CDR2 YYREEE (reference sequence). V lost 5 bases to trimming and J lost 8 bases, with 19 bases between them. CDR3 loop: CASSSDSRARGYTF. The DNA for the CDR3 is TGTGCCAGCAGTTCGGACAGCCGCGCTAGAGGCTACACCTTC.

Comment on this clone: The identical CDR3 is also encoded by other nucleotide sequences in the sample. V gene TRBV6-5 combines with J gene TRBJ2-7; 8 nucleotides align to TRBD1. V lost 5 bases, J lost 7 bases, and 7 bases stayed unmatched. CDR1 is MNHEY, CDR2 SVGAGI, per germline. This CDR3 is 13 amino acids long. CDR3 loop: CASSRGQGGEQYF. The CDR3 DNA reads as TGTGCCAGCAGTCGTGGACAGGGTGGGGAGCAGTACTTC.

The rearrangement uses TRBV7-8 and TRBJ1-3; 7 positions agree with TRBD1. CDR1 SGHVS and CDR2 FQNEAQ come from the germline V gene. CDR3 length: 15 amino acids. Unmatched junction bases numbered 7, after V lost 6 bases and J lost 2 bases. The CDR3 sequence is CASRQTGDPGNTIYF. The CDR3 DNA is TGTGCCAGCAGACAAACAGGGGATCCTGGAAACACCATATATTTT.

This clone was detected only a few times. The chain links TRBV30 to TRBJ2-1; 7 positions agree with TRBD2. The ends lost 0 bases at V and 10 bases at J; junction bases unmatched: 9. The CDR3 contains 14 residues. Germline V gene data show CDR1 as GTSNPN and CDR2 as SVGIG (reference sequence). The CDR3 protein is CAWSVRRGLREQFF. The CDR3, as DNA: TGTGCCTGGAGTGTAAGGCGGGGGTTAAGGGAGCAGTTCTTC.

The chain links TRBV19 to TRBJ2-1; TRBD1 might be the D (6 bases). CDR1 and CDR2 from the germline V gene are LNHDA and SQIVND (reference sequence). The CDR3 has 14 amino acids. Between the trimmed V and J ends, which lost 7 bases and 0 bases, there was a span of 10 bases. CDR3 region: CASTQTGSYNEQFF. In DNA, the CDR3 is TGTGCCAGTACACAGACAGGCTCCTACAATGAGCAGTTCTTC. The whole variable domain, filled in from reference TRBV19 and TRBJ2-1, reads DGGITQSPKYLFRKEGQNVTLSCEQNLNHDAMYWYRQDPGQGLRLIYYSQIVNDFQKGDIAEGYSVSREKKESFPLTVTSAQKNPTAFYLCASTQTGSYNEQFFGPGTRLTVL.

The gene calls are TRBV5-1 and TRBJ2-7; either TRBD1 or TRBD2 may fit D (6 bases each). This CDR3 is 13 amino acids long. CDR1 is SGHRS, CDR2 YFSETQ, per germline. Trimming took 3 bases from V and 6 from J, leaving 13 bases between them. The CDR3: CASSWGAGLEQYF. In DNA, the CDR3 is TGCGCCAGCAGCTGGGGGGCAGGCCTCGAGCAGTACTTC.

The V and J genes are TRBV4-2 and TRBJ2-1, with TRBD2 identical over 7 bases. The junction had 3 bases not matched to a gene; V was cut back by 0 bases and J by 10 bases. Germline values: CDR1 LGHNA, CDR2 YNFKEQ. The CDR3 length is 13 residues. CDR3: CASSQDRAGEQFF. The CDR3 DNA sequence: TGTGCCAGCAGCCAAGACAGAGCGGGGGAGCAGTTCTTC.

The genes are TRBV5-1 and TRBJ2-6; tentative D call: TRBD1 (6 bases). Looked up from germline, CDR1 is SGHRS and CDR2 is YFSETQ. The CDR3 totals 17 residues. V lost 4 bases and J lost 2, with 16 bases in between. The CDR3 here is CASSPAENRAGANVLTF. DNA of the CDR3: TGCGCCAGCAGCCCGGCCGAAAACAGGGCTGGGGCCAACGTCCTGACTTTC.

This chain joins TRBV4-2 and TRBJ2-2; D is perhaps TRBD2 (7 bases). Germline V gene sequence: CDR1 LGHNA, CDR2 YNFKEQ. Trimming shortened V by 4 bases and J by 5 bases, and 26 bases separated the two germline ends. The CDR3 is 19 amino acids. The CDR3 spells CASSPQKGGRALRTGELFF. The CDR3 DNA reads as TGTGCCAGCAGCCCCCAAAAGGGGGGGAGGGCGCTGAGGACCGGGGAGCTGTTTTTT.

The J gene is TRBJ1-6, the V gene TRBV7-2; D is unresolved. The germline CDR1 and CDR2 sequences are SGHTA and FQGNSA. This CDR3 spans 14 amino acids. Trimming removed 1 base from V and 7 bases from J, with 8 bases in between. The CDR3 DNA sequence: TGTGCCAGCAGCTTAGGGGCAGAGAATTCACCCCTCCACTTT. Encoded protein: CASSLGAENSPLHF.

A single count supports this clone. V gene TRBV2 combines with J gene TRBJ1-5, with 9 bases fitting TRBD1. Per the germline V gene, CDR1 is SNHLY and CDR2 is FYNNEI. The trim removed 2 bases at V and 3 bases at J, leaving 5 bases unmatched. The CDR3 has 16 amino acids. The CDR3 region is CASSEFGQGTNQPQHF. The CDR3 region has the DNA TGTGCCAGCAGTGAATTCGGACAGGGGACCAATCAGCCCCAGCATTTT.

The chain combines TRBV12-5 with TRBJ2-2; 8 nucleotides match TRBD1. From germline, CDR1 is LGHNT and CDR2 FRNRAP. V trimming: 4 bases; J trimming: 4 bases; junction bases outside the gene matches: 2. The CDR3 is made up of 14 amino acids. CDR3 sequence (DNA): TGTGCTAGTGGTTCTCAGGGGGCCACCGGGGAGCTGTTTTTT. It yields the protein CASGSQGATGELFF.

The chain uses TRBV19 and TRBJ2-7, with 12 bases lining up with TRBD1. The junction had 20 bases not matched to a gene; V was cut back by 5 bases and J by 3 bases. The germline V gene has CDR1 LNHDA and CDR2 SQIVND (reference sequence). This CDR3 comprises 20 residues. DNA for the CDR3: TGTGCCAGTAGTCCCTACGGATTCGGGGGGACAGGGGGCCAAGGCTACGAGCAGTACTTC. It translates to CASSPYGFGGTGGQGYEQYF.